The 12 T cell receptor beta chains given below trace back to one sample, sequenced in a study of cytomegalovirus exposure and HLA in healthy donors (dated by TCRdb to between 2016 and 2019). Libraries were constructed by the immunoSEQ multiplex PCR assay. This immuneACCESS table, as held by TCRdb, lists in-frame sequences with V and J called but not all clones. Of the missing ones, under half trace to an unresolved V gene in checked studies; the others have no known cause. Here the sample has approximately 170,000 clones; almost 85% occur a single time. Roughly a tenth of the sample is in the top ten clones. Sequenced: PBMCs. These receptors originate from a young man in good health and CMV-seropositive.

The chain couples TRBV4-3 to TRBJ2-6, with D possibly TRBD2 on 6 matching bases. The length of the CDR3 is 17 residues. CDR1 is LGHNA and CDR2 is YSLEER in the germline V gene. V shed 0 bases and J shed 0 bases, with 9 bases lying between them. The CDR3 region has the DNA TGCGCCAGCAGCCAAGAGGAGGGGAACTCTGGGGCCAACGTCCTGACTTTC. Its protein product is CASSQEEGNSGANVLTF.

The chain carries TRBV11-2 and TRBJ1-5; D gene unclear. V was shortened by 1 base and J by 6 bases, with 10 bases between the two germline ends. The CDR3 is 14 residues long. The V gene's germline CDR1 is SGHAT and CDR2 FQNNGV. The CDR3 nucleotides read TGTGCCAGCAGCTTAGGGCTGTCGGGTCAGCCCCAGCATTTT. It encodes CASSLGLSGQPQHF. The full variable domain, in which reference TRBV11-2 and TRBJ1-5 provide the parts outside the CDR3, is EAGVAQSPRYKIIEKRQSVAFWCNPISGHATLYWYQQILGQGPKLLIQFQNNGVVDDSQLPKDRFSAERLKGVDSTLKIQPAKLEDSAVYLCASSLGLSGQPQHFGDGTRLSIL.

This clone was detected only a few times. This sequence joins TRBV29-1 and TRBJ2-3; 7 bases are shared with TRBD2. Trimming at V came to 7 bases and at J to 3 bases, leaving 10 bases not matched to a gene. CDR1 SQVTM and CDR2 ANQGSEA come from the germline V gene. The CDR3 spans 14 residues. The CDR3: CSADDWGGTDTQYF. The DNA of the CDR3 is TGCAGCGCAGACGACTGGGGGGGTACAGATACGCAGTATTTT.

The chain is built from TRBV19 and TRBJ1-1; D might be TRBD1 (6 bases). The CDR3 is 16 residues long. The V gene's germline CDR1 is LNHDA and CDR2 SQIVND (reference sequence). Between the trimmed V and J ends, which lost 0 bases and 1 base, there was a span of 12 bases. CDR3: CASSIDLTGRNTEAFF. The CDR3 DNA follows: TGTGCCAGTAGTATAGATCTAACAGGGAGGAACACTGAAGCTTTCTTT. Full variable domain (rest looked up from reference TRBV19 and TRBJ1-1): DGGITQSPKYLFRKEGQNVTLSCEQNLNHDAMYWYRQDPGQGLRLIYYSQIVNDFQKGDIAEGYSVSREKKESFPLTVTSAQKNPTAFYLCASSIDLTGRNTEAFFGQGTRLTVV.

This clone has a handful of counts. CDR3 sequence (DNA): TGTGCCAGCAGTTACAGGGGGTGGAACTATGGCTACACCTTC. The encoded protein is CASSYRGWNYGYTF. J is TRBJ1-2 and V is TRBV2, with TRBD1 matching 8 bases. CDR1 SNHLY and CDR2 FYNNEI come from the germline V gene. The CDR3 totals 14 residues. Trimming at V came to 5 bases and at J to 2 bases, leaving 4 bases not matched to a gene.

The chain combines TRBV28 with TRBJ1-1, with D unclear. V was cut by 7 bases and J by 1 base, with 4 bases left in between. This CDR3 contains 11 residues. The germline gives CDR1 MDHEN, CDR2 SYDVKM. The CDR3 region is CASTSNTEAFF. The CDR3 DNA sequence: TGTGCCAGCACCTCGAACACTGAAGCTTTCTTT.

The chain combines TRBV11-2 with TRBJ1-4; D unresolved. The CDR3 has 14 residues. The V end lost 3 bases, the J end lost 2 bases, and 7 bases lay between the germline ends. Germline CDR1 is SGHAT and CDR2 is FQNNGV. CDR3 in DNA: TGTGCCAGCAGCTTGGGGAGGACTAATGAAAAACTGTTTTTT. As protein: CASSLGRTNEKLFF.

V usage is TRBV2 and J usage is TRBJ1-3, with D hard to call. The V gene lost 6 bases and the J gene lost 9 bases, with 15 bases spanning the gap. The length of the CDR3 is 13 residues. Germline CDR1 reads SNHLY; CDR2 reads FYNNEI. CDR3 region: CASSGLATVTIYF. The CDR3 DNA is TGTGCCAGCAGCGGCCTAGCGACGGTCACCATATATTTT.

This sequence joins TRBV7-3 and TRBJ2-3, with D uncertain. The CDR3 length is 13 residues. CDR1 and CDR2 (germline): SGHTA, FQGTGA. The ends were cut back, 5 bases at V and 9 bases at J, with 15 bases in the middle. CDR3 in DNA: TGTGCCAGCAGCCCAATCCCCCAGGAAACGCAGTATTTT. It codes for CASSPIPQETQYF.

The V and J genes are TRBV11-3 and TRBJ2-3, with D possibly TRBD1 on 6 matching bases. V lost 3 bases to trimming and J lost 5 bases, with 9 bases between them. Germline V gene data show CDR1 as SGHNT and CDR2 as YENEEA. The CDR3 consists of 13 residues. Here the CDR3 reads CASSFPGEDTQYF. The CDR3, as DNA: TGTGCCAGCAGCTTCCCAGGGGAAGATACGCAGTATTTT.

This clone appeared once. The V call is TRBV6-6, the J call TRBJ2-7; D may be TRBD2 (5 bases). V was trimmed by 6 bases and J by 3 bases, leaving 15 bases between them. The CDR3 runs to 14 residues. Germline V CDR1 and CDR2: MNHNY, SVGAGI (reference sequence). CDR3 sequence reads: CASSRGGSFYEQYF. The CDR3 DNA reads TGTGCCAGCAGCCGGGGTGGCAGCTTCTACGAGCAGTACTTC.

This clone was observed a few times. This chain uses TRBV6-1 with TRBJ1-1; D perhaps matches TRBD1 (5 bases). V was shortened by 8 bases and J by 3 bases, with 13 bases between the two germline ends. Germline CDR1 reads MNHNS; CDR2 reads SASEGT. The CDR3 sequence is 13 residues long. CDR3 sequence reads: CASRQIGDTEAFF. The CDR3 DNA is TGTGCCAGCCGGCAGATAGGGGACACTGAAGCTTTCTTT.